Listed below are T cell receptor beta chains from one sample, sequenced in a study of T cells in Graves' hyperthyroidism and ophthalmopathy. A single record per CDR3 protein comes from TCRdb applying MiXCR to the multiplex PCR reads. The sample contains roughly 350,000 distinct CDR3 sequences, approximately 13% of which appear only once. The sequenced sample consisted of blood. The receptor set was obtained from a woman aged 25 to 39 with Graves' hyperthyroidism. Each CDR3 is given without its conserved first and last residue. A clone size is listed for some rows: how often the clone was seen (once, few, many), or a class if it is expanded.

TRBV6-5,few,ASSYGRYGYT
TRBV9,many,ASSVDTWQETQY
TRBV30,many,AWSVWGGGETQY
TRBV29-1,-,SVGDTRVMNTEAF
TRBV20-1,many,SAMGLAGDTQY
TRBV11-2,many,ASSPGRIGELF
TRBV7-6,few,ASSNRDRVFALTDTQY
TRBV28,many,ASSFGRAGYT
TRBV10-3,many,AISESLAEDNEQF
TRBV10-3,many,AIRREGLVQETQY
TRBV3-1,many,ASSQLNSGSFTDTQY
TRBV6-2/TRBV6-3,many,ASRTDEGGGEQY
TRBV28,many,ASSPSFRQGEWVEQY
TRBV28,few,ASSFLRSPNYGYT
TRBV11-2,few,ASSLGGSRESSQPQH
TRBV3-1,-,ASSQAPQAFRGNQPQH
TRBV20-1,-,SARTSGVQTGELF
TRBV19,many,ASSIRERETQY
TRBV28,many,ASRIQDPPAEAF
TRBV3-1,-,ASSQYSGGGRGSPNQETQY
TRBV4-2,-,ASQAGSRSRTDTQY
TRBV24-1,-,ATKAGQATEAF
TRBV7-2,-,ASGGRRLQETQY
TRBV20-1,many,SASAGTANTEAF
TRBV27,-,ASGGRTGLYNEQF
TRBV28,-,ASRAGARYNEQF
TRBV5-5,few,ASSLGGGARAPYEQY
TRBV2,many,ASSAGGRQTEAF
TRBV5-8,few,ASDPTGSYEQY
TRBV27,many,ASSLIDSGEQF
TRBV28,many,ASTQIGQIYGYT
TRBV5-5,-,ASSLEEDSTNYGYT
TRBV20-1,few,SARESRDTQY
TRBV7-9,few,ASSEGMGQNNSPLH
TRBV2,many,ATRAPGGELF
TRBV28,few,ASSLREADGELF
TRBV27,-,ASSPTSTSGRGYEQY
TRBV11-2,many,ASSVSGTPAYEQY
TRBV9,few,ASSVTGWMDGNTIY
TRBV9,many,ASSGGANEAF
TRBV18,few,ASSPSPGTGTYEQY
TRBV24-1,many,ATSDSLAGSHTGELF